These T cell receptor beta chains were read from a single sample in a study of blood T cell repertoires in COVID-19. Sequenced by immunoSEQ multiplex PCR; TCRdb stores in-frame clones only, minus some. The profile shows 200,000 to 300,000 clones, around nine tenths of them singletons. Material: PBMCs or T cells enriched from blood (not recorded which). The receptors were gathered from a woman aged 18 to 35 who had recovered from COVID-19. CDR3s include the opening cysteine and the closing phenylalanine or tryptophan. A D gene is named only where the DNA matches it firmly. Clone size is not always given. Where it is, it says once, few, many or a class for expanded clones.

CDR3: CASSLSGLATAYEQYF
DNA: TGTGCCAGCAGTTTATCCGGACTAGCGACAGCCTACGAGCAGTACTTC
V: TRBV27
size: .
J: TRBJ2-7
D: TRBD2

CDR3: CAISAGGGTDTQYF
DNA: TGTGCCATCAGTGCTGGGGGGGGCACAGATACGCAGTATTTT
V: TRBV10-3
size: .
J: TRBJ2-3
D: TRBD2

CDR3: CASSVGLAKNIQYF
DNA: TGTGCCAGCAGCGTAGGGCTAGCCAAAAACATTCAGTACTTC
V: TRBV9
size: .
J: TRBJ2-4
D: .

CDR3: CASSLRQGSPIYF
DNA: TGTGCCAGCAGCCTCAGACAGGGTTCCCCCATATATTTT
V: TRBV5-8
size: once
J: TRBJ1-3
D: TRBD1

CDR3: CASSSLAGRTDTQYF
DNA: TGTGCCAGCAGCTCCTTAGCGGGACGCACAGATACGCAGTATTTT
V: TRBV7-3
size: few
J: TRBJ2-3
D: TRBD2

CDR3: CASSLGGGIKYNEQFF
DNA: TGTGCCAGCAGTTTAGGCGGGGGAATAAAATACAATGAGCAGTTCTTC
V: TRBV27
size: once
J: TRBJ2-1
D: TRBD2

CDR3: CASRLTGSPDYEQYF
DNA: TGTGCCAGCAGACTAACAGGTTCTCCGGACTACGAGCAGTACTTC
V: TRBV27
size: .
J: TRBJ2-7
D: .

CDR3: CASRPRRDRDRSPLHF
DNA: TGTGCCAGCAGACCGCGGCGGGACAGGGATCGTTCACCCCTCCACTTT
V: TRBV28
size: .
J: TRBJ1-6
D: TRBD1

CDR3: CASSMGRILRNEQFF
DNA: TGTGCCAGTAGTATGGGCCGAATCCTTCGGAATGAGCAGTTCTTC
V: TRBV19
size: .
J: TRBJ2-1
D: .

CDR3: CASRIQGSYEQYF
DNA: TGTGCCAGCAGAATCCAGGGCTCCTACGAGCAGTACTTC
V: TRBV12-3/TRBV12-4
size: .
J: TRBJ2-7
D: .

CDR3: CASSQWGQPEAFF
DNA: TGCGCCAGCAGCCAATGGGGACAGCCTGAAGCTTTCTTT
V: TRBV4-1
size: .
J: TRBJ1-1
D: TRBD1

CDR3: CATSRGTSGGYEQYF
DNA: TGTGCCACCAGCAGAGGGACTAGCGGGGGCTACGAGCAGTACTTC
V: TRBV15
size: .
J: TRBJ2-7
D: TRBD2

CDR3: CASSSSFLREVTDTQYF
DNA: TGTGCCAGCAGTTCATCCTTTTTGCGGGAGGTCACAGATACGCAGTATTTT
V: TRBV27
size: .
J: TRBJ2-3
D: TRBD2

CDR3: CASRALMSGGEEKLFF
DNA: TGTGCCAGTAGAGCTTTGATGTCGGGGGGCGAGGAAAAACTGTTTTTT
V: TRBV19
size: .
J: TRBJ1-4
D: .

CDR3: CASSQGTGPNYGYTF
DNA: TGTGCCAGCAGCCAAGGGACAGGGCCTAACTATGGCTACACCTTC
V: TRBV14
size: once
J: TRBJ1-2
D: TRBD1

CDR3: CASSMTDVEAFF
DNA: TGTGCCAGCAGCATGACAGACGTTGAAGCTTTCTTT
V: TRBV12-3/TRBV12-4
size: .
J: TRBJ1-1
D: .

CDR3: CASSKGRELAGTSYNEQFF
DNA: TGTGCCAGCAGCAAAGGAAGGGAACTAGCGGGAACCTCCTACAATGAGCAGTTCTTC
V: TRBV21-1
size: .
J: TRBJ2-1
D: .

CDR3: CASSLEGQNTGELFF
DNA: TGTGCCAGCAGCTTGGAGGGACAAAACACCGGGGAGCTGTTTTTT
V: TRBV5-8
size: .
J: TRBJ2-2
D: .

CDR3: CASSYTNQVPYEQYF
DNA: TGTGCCAGCAGTTACACCAACCAGGTCCCCTACGAGCAGTACTTC
V: TRBV6-2/TRBV6-3
size: .
J: TRBJ2-7
D: .

CDR3: CASSVRSGRSYNEQFF
DNA: TGTGCCAGCAGCGTACGGAGCGGGAGGTCATACAATGAGCAGTTCTTC
V: TRBV5-4
size: .
J: TRBJ2-1
D: TRBD2

CDR3: CASSSRQDNYGYTF
DNA: TGTGCCAGCAGTTCTAGACAGGATAACTATGGCTACACCTTC
V: TRBV28
size: .
J: TRBJ1-2
D: .

CDR3: CASSARVGDQPQHF
DNA: TGTGCCAGCAGCGCCAGGGTGGGCGATCAGCCCCAGCATTTT
V: TRBV7-2
size: .
J: TRBJ1-5
D: .

CDR3: CASSVDPAGYGYTF
DNA: TGTGCCAGCAGCGTAGACCCGGCGGGCTATGGCTACACCTTC
V: TRBV9
size: .
J: TRBJ1-2
D: .

CDR3: CASSLQGAANTEAFF
DNA: TGTGCCAGCAGCCTACAGGGGGCGGCGAACACTGAAGCTTTCTTT
V: TRBV3-1/TRBV3-2
size: .
J: TRBJ1-1
D: TRBD1

CDR3: CASRDRGNEKLFF
DNA: TGTGCCAGTAGGGACAGGGGTAATGAAAAACTGTTTTTT
V: TRBV19
size: .
J: TRBJ1-4
D: TRBD1

CDR3: CASSLDRSEGTGELFF
DNA: TGTGCCAGCAGCTTAGATCGGAGCGAGGGCACCGGGGAGCTGTTTTTT
V: TRBV11-3
size: once
J: TRBJ2-2
D: .

CDR3: CASSVDGQDLYEQYF
DNA: TGTGCCAGCAGCGTAGACGGACAGGACCTTTACGAGCAGTACTTC
V: TRBV9
size: .
J: TRBJ2-7
D: TRBD1

CDR3: CASALRERNTEAFF
DNA: TGTGCTAGTGCTCTGAGGGAGAGGAACACTGAAGCTTTCTTT
V: TRBV12-5
size: .
J: TRBJ1-1
D: .

CDR3: CASSLVLREQYF
DNA: TGTGCCAGCAGCTTAGTGCTGAGGGAGCAGTACTTC
V: TRBV11-3
size: few
J: TRBJ2-7
D: .

CDR3: CASSWTGLNEQYF
DNA: TGTGCCAGCAGCTGGACAGGGCTCAACGAGCAGTACTTC
V: TRBV5-5
size: .
J: TRBJ2-7
D: TRBD1

CDR3: CASSLRVNSYEQYF
DNA: TGTGCCAGCAGCTTACGGGTGAACTCCTACGAGCAGTACTTC
V: TRBV5-5
size: .
J: TRBJ2-7
D: .

CDR3: CASSVGTGSYNEQFF
DNA: TGTGCCAGCAGCGTTGGGACAGGCTCCTACAATGAGCAGTTCTTC
V: TRBV9
size: .
J: TRBJ2-1
D: TRBD1

CDR3: CASKQGASYEQYF
DNA: TGCGCCAGCAAGCAGGGGGCTTCCTACGAGCAGTACTTC
V: TRBV10-2
size: .
J: TRBJ2-7
D: TRBD1

CDR3: CASRTGGAYGYTF
DNA: TGTGCCAGTAGGACAGGGGGGGCCTATGGCTACACCTTC
V: TRBV19
size: .
J: TRBJ1-2
D: TRBD1

CDR3: CASSFRLAGAASDTQYF
DNA: TGTGCCAGCAGCTTTAGACTAGCGGGGGCGGCCTCCGATACGCAGTATTTT
V: TRBV5-4
size: .
J: TRBJ2-3
D: TRBD2

CDR3: CASSSADSYEQYF
DNA: TGTGCCAGCAGTAGTGCGGACTCCTACGAGCAGTACTTC
V: TRBV6-5
size: .
J: TRBJ2-7
D: .

CDR3: CASSQELDRGRTEAFF
DNA: TGCGCCAGCAGCCAAGAACTGGACAGGGGGCGAACTGAAGCTTTCTTT
V: TRBV4-1
size: .
J: TRBJ1-1
D: TRBD1

CDR3: CASSQDTGQETQYF
DNA: TGCGCCAGCAGCCAAGATACGGGTCAAGAGACCCAGTACTTC
V: TRBV4-1
size: .
J: TRBJ2-5
D: .

CDR3: CASSSRRADWNTGELFF
DNA: TGTGCCAGCAGCTCGCGGCGGGCGGATTGGAACACCGGGGAGCTGTTTTTT
V: TRBV7-8
size: .
J: TRBJ2-2
D: .

CDR3: CASSLGGGEENEQFF
DNA: TGCGCCAGCAGCTTGGGCGGGGGCGAGGAAAATGAGCAGTTCTTC
V: TRBV5-1
size: .
J: TRBJ2-1
D: .

CDR3: CASRSGKYEQYF
DNA: TGTGCCAGTAGATCGGGTAAATACGAGCAGTACTTC
V: TRBV19
size: .
J: TRBJ2-7
D: .

CDR3: CATSESGTSYNEQFF
DNA: TGTGCCACCAGCGAAAGCGGGACCTCCTACAATGAGCAGTTCTTC
V: TRBV15
size: .
J: TRBJ2-1
D: TRBD2